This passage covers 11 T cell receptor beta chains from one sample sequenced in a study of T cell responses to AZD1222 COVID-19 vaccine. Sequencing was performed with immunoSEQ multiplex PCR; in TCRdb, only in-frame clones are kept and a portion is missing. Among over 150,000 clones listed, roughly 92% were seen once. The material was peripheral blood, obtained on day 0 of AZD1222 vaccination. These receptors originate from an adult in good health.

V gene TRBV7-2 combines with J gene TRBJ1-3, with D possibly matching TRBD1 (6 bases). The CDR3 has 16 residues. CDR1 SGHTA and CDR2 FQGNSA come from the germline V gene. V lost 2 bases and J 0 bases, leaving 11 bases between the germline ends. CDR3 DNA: TGTGCCAGCAGCTTAACAGGACAGATCTCTGGAAACACCATATATTTT. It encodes CASSLTGQISGNTIYF.

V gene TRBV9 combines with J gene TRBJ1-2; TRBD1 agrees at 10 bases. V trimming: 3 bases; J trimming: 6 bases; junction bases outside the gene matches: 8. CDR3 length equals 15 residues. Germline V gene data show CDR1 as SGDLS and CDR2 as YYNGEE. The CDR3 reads CASSAWDRGRDGYTF. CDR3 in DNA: TGTGCCAGCAGCGCCTGGGACAGGGGCCGAGATGGCTACACCTTC.

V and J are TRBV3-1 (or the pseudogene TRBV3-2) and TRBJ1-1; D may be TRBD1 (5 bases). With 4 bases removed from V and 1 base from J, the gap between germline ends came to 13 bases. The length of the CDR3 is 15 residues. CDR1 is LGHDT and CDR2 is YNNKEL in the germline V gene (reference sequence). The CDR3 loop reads CASSLGTAANTEAFF. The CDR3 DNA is TGTGCCAGCAGCCTGGGGACCGCAGCGAACACTGAAGCTTTCTTT.

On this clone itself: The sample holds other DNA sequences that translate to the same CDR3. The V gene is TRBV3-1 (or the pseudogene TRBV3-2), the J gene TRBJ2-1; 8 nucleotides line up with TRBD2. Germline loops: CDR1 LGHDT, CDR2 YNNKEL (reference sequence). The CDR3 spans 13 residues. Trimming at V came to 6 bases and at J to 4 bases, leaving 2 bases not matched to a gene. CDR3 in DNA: TGTGCCAGCAGGATAGCGGGATACAATGAGCAGTTCTTC. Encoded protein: CASRIAGYNEQFF.

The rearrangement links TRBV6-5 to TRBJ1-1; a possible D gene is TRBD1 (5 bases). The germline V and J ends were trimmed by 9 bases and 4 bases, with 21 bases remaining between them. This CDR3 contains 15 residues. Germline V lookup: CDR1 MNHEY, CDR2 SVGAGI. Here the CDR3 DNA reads TGTGCCAGTTTAAAGGGGACGGCCTCTCCCACTGAAGCTTTCTTT. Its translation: CASLKGTASPTEAFF.

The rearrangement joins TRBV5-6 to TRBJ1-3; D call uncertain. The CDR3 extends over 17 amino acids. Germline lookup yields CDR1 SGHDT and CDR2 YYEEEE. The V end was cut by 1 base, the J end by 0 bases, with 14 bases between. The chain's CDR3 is CASSLWIGRSSGNTIYF. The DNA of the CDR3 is TGTGCCAGCAGCTTGTGGATCGGCAGGAGCTCTGGAAACACCATATATTTT.

This chain's CDR3 is CATSDSRGSGEAFF. DNA for the CDR3: TGTGCCACCAGTGATTCAAGAGGTTCGGGGGAAGCTTTCTTT. The gene calls are TRBV24-1 and TRBJ1-1; no firm D call. The V gene's germline CDR1 is KGHDR and CDR2 SFDVKD. Trimming pared 2 bases from V and 8 bases from J, leaving 14 bases between. The CDR3 is 14 amino acids.

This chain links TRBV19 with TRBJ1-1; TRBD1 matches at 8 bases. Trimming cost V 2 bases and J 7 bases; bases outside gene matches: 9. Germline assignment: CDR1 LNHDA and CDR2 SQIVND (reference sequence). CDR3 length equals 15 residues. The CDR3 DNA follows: TGTGCCAGTAGTATAACCGGGACAGGAGAACTTGAAGCTTTCTTT. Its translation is CASSITGTGELEAFF.

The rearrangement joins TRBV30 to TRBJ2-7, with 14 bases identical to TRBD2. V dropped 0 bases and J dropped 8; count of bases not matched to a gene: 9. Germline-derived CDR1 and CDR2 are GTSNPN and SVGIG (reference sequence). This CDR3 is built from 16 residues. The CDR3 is CAWSVHSGLAGEKQYF. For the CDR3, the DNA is TGTGCCTGGAGTGTACACTCGGGACTAGCGGGGGAAAAGCAGTACTTC.

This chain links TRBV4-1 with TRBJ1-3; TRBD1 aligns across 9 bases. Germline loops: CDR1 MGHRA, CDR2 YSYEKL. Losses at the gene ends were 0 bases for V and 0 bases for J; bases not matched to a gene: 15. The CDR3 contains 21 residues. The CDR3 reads CASSQDKGYWDRVISGNTIYF. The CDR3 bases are TGCGCCAGCAGCCAAGATAAAGGCTATTGGGACAGGGTTATCTCTGGAAACACCATATATTTT.

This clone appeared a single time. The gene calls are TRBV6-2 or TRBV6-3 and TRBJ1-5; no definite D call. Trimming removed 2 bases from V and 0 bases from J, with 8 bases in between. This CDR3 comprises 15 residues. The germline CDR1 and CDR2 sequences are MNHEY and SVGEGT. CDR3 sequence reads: CASSYGQYSNQPQHF. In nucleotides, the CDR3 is TGTGCCAGCAGTTACGGCCAGTATAGCAATCAGCCCCAGCATTTT.